This is a list of T cell receptor beta chains from one sample in a study of breast tumors, draining lymph nodes, adjacent tissues. A single record per CDR3 protein comes from TCRdb applying MiXCR to the multiplex PCR reads. The sample yields tens of thousands of distinct CDR3 sequences, over 40% seen once. Sample: breast tumor tissue. All receptors derive from a female donor with breast cancer. Some clones in this sample may be carry-over from other donors' samples. Both conserved end residues are part of each CDR3. Fields, in order: D gene, clone size, J gene, V gene, CDR3 protein, CDR3 DNA. A D gene is named only where the DNA matches it firmly. A row's size may be missing; if present it is once, few, many or a size class.

D: TRBD1; size: once; J: TRBJ2-7; V: TRBV6-1; CDR3: CASSKTGGKDEQYF; DNA: TGTGCCAGCAGCAAGACAGGGGGTAAAGACGAGCAGTACTTC
D: .; size: .; J: TRBJ1-5; V: TRBV7-2; CDR3: CASSAGPGTQETQHF; DNA: TGTGCCAGCAGCGCCGGACCCGGGACCCAAGAGACCCAGCATTTT
D: .; size: many; J: TRBJ2-3; V: TRBV6-4; CDR3: CASRYSGSGLDTQYF; DNA: TGTGCCAGCAGATACTCCGGTTCCGGGCTAGATACGCAGTATTTT
D: TRBD2; size: many; J: TRBJ2-1; V: TRBV7-9; CDR3: CASSLNSGTDEQFF; DNA: TGTGCCAGCAGCTTAAATAGCGGGACGGATGAGCAGTTCTTC
D: .; size: many; J: TRBJ1-1; V: TRBV7-8; CDR3: CASSATTDNTEAFF; DNA: TGTGCCAGCAGCGCGACGACAGACAACACTGAAGCTTTCTTT
D: .; size: few; J: TRBJ2-1; V: TRBV29-1; CDR3: CSVVYNEQFF; DNA: TGCAGCGTAGTGTATAATGAGCAGTTCTTC
D: .; size: many; J: TRBJ2-7; V: TRBV6-1; CDR3: CASSGRGRSYEQYF; DNA: TGTGCCAGCAGTGGCAGGGGAAGGAGCTACGAGCAGTACTTC
D: .; size: many; J: TRBJ2-7; V: TRBV5-1; CDR3: CASRQDNYEQYF; DNA: TGCGCCAGTCGACAGGACAACTACGAGCAGTACTTC
D: .; size: few; J: TRBJ2-3; V: TRBV7-8; CDR3: CASTGLNPTDTQYF; DNA: TGTGCCAGCACGGGGTTGAACCCGACAGATACGCAGTATTTT
D: TRBD1; size: many; J: TRBJ1-1; V: TRBV10-3; CDR3: CASGTGGNTEAFF; DNA: TGTGCCAGCGGGACAGGGGGAAACACTGAAGCTTTCTTT
D: .; size: many; J: TRBJ2-7; V: TRBV13; CDR3: CASSSRGGGHEQYF; DNA: TGTGCCAGCAGCTCCAGGGGGGGGGGGCACGAGCAGTACTTC
D: .; size: .; J: TRBJ1-1; V: TRBV5-1; CDR3: CASSLVAGSRTEAFF; DNA: TGCGCCAGCAGCTTGGTAGCAGGGAGTCGGACTGAAGCTTTCTTT
D: .; size: many; J: TRBJ2-4; V: TRBV20-1; CDR3: CSARRGIGPKGGKNIQYF; DNA: TGCAGTGCTAGGCGCGGAATCGGACCGAAGGGGGGCAAAAACATTCAGTACTTC
D: .; size: many; J: TRBJ2-5; V: TRBV3-1; CDR3: CASSQRHLQETQYF; DNA: TGTGCCAGCAGCCAAAGACACCTACAAGAGACCCAGTACTTC
D: TRBD2; size: .; J: TRBJ2-1; V: TRBV10-3; CDR3: CDTSGGNNEQFF; DNA: TGTGACACTAGCGGGGGTAACAATGAGCAGTTCTTC
D: .; size: medium-sized; J: TRBJ2-7; V: TRBV6-5; CDR3: CASSPGTASYEQYF; DNA: TGTGCCAGCAGTCCCGGGACGGCCTCCTACGAGCAGTACTTC
D: .; size: .; J: TRBJ2-5; V: TRBV29-1; CDR3: CSVGQGRQETQYF; DNA: TGCAGCGTAGGCCAGGGACGTCAAGAGACCCAGTACTTC
D: .; size: many; J: TRBJ1-6; V: TRBV30; CDR3: CAWSSHYNSPLHF; DNA: TGTGCCTGGAGCAGCCACTATAATTCACCCCTCCACTTT
D: .; size: many; J: TRBJ1-4; V: TRBV30; CDR3: CAWSQGVGEKLFF; DNA: TGTGCCTGGAGTCAAGGGGTGGGGGAAAAACTGTTTTTT
D: TRBD1; size: once; J: TRBJ2-7; V: TRBV4-2; CDR3: CASSQVPQGSYEQYF; DNA: TGTGCCAGCAGCCAAGTCCCACAGGGGAGTTACGAGCAGTACTTC
D: .; size: many; J: TRBJ2-5; V: TRBV2; CDR3: CASGRGHQETQYF; DNA: TGTGCCAGCGGGAGGGGGCACCAAGAGACCCAGTACTTC
D: .; size: many; J: TRBJ2-2; V: TRBV5-4; CDR3: CASSFLGADTGELFF; DNA: TGTGCCAGCAGCTTCTTGGGAGCTGACACCGGGGAGCTGTTTTTT
D: TRBD1; size: many; J: TRBJ2-3; V: TRBV5-1; CDR3: CASSLQGTGGRDTQYF; DNA: TGCGCCAGCAGCTTGCAGGGGACAGGGGGTCGAGATACGCAGTATTTT
D: .; size: few; J: TRBJ2-2; V: TRBV10-3; CDR3: CAIRTGPAYEQYFGELFF; DNA: .
D: .; size: .; J: TRBJ2-2; V: TRBV5-1; CDR3: CASSSVGSFSGNTGELFF; DNA: TGCGCCAGCAGCTCCGTAGGGTCGTTCTCTGGAAACACCGGGGAGCTGTTTTTT
D: TRBD1; size: few; J: TRBJ2-7; V: TRBV29-1; CDR3: CSVESGTVYEQYF; DNA: TGCAGCGTTGAGTCCGGGACAGTCTACGAGCAGTACTTC
D: .; size: many; J: TRBJ2-3; V: TRBV19; CDR3: CASSITPGARNTQYF; DNA: TGTGCCAGTAGTATAACCCCCGGCGCTAGGAATACGCAGTATTTT
D: .; size: many; J: TRBJ2-7; V: TRBV4-1; CDR3: CASSQFGGHSSGDEQYF; DNA: TGCGCCAGCAGCCAATTTGGGGGCCATTCGAGCGGTGACGAGCAGTACTTC
D: TRBD1; size: many; J: TRBJ1-2; V: TRBV6-1; CDR3: CASRDDRVRYGYTF; DNA: TGTGCCAGCAGGGATGACAGGGTCCGATATGGCTACACCTTC
D: .; size: .; J: TRBJ1-1; V: TRBV6-6; CDR3: CASSYPSGWELNTEAFF; DNA: TGTGCCAGCAGTTACCCTTCTGGCTGGGAGTTGAACACTGAAGCTTTCTTT
D: .; size: many; J: TRBJ2-7; V: TRBV6-1; CDR3: CASRGGGREQYF; DNA: TGTGCCAGCAGGGGTGGGGGGCGCGAGCAGTACTTC
D: TRBD1; size: .; J: TRBJ1-1; V: TRBV19; CDR3: CASSRGTGPTEAFF; DNA: TGTGCCAGTAGTAGAGGGACAGGGCCCACTGAAGCTTTCTTT
D: .; size: .; J: TRBJ1-6; V: TRBV4-1; CDR3: CASSHLKQAEHSPPHF; DNA: TGCGCCAGCAGCCATCTCAAACAGGCAGAGCACTCACCCCCCCACTTT
D: .; size: many; J: TRBJ2-5; V: TRBV19; CDR3: CASSIVSGAETQYF; DNA: TGTGCCAGTAGTATAGTCTCAGGGGCGGAGACCCAATACTTC
D: .; size: many; J: TRBJ1-3; V: TRBV4-1; CDR3: CASSQVKGRLNTIYF; DNA: TGCGCCAGCAGCCAAGTAAAGGGTCGATTAAACACCATATATTTT
D: .; size: many; J: TRBJ2-7; V: TRBV5-5; CDR3: CASSGGRFEQYF; DNA: TGTGCCAGCAGCGGGGGGCGTTTCGAGCAGTACTTC
D: .; size: many; J: TRBJ2-7; V: TRBV6-2/TRBV6-3; CDR3: CASHRGTYEQYF; DNA: TGTGCCAGTCACCGGGGGACCTACGAGCAGTACTTC
D: TRBD1; size: .; J: TRBJ2-1; V: TRBV29-1; CDR3: CSAGQVDPNNEQFF; DNA: TGCAGCGCGGGACAGGTAGACCCAAACAATGAGCAGTTCTTC
D: .; size: many; J: TRBJ1-2; V: TRBV15; CDR3: CATSRDGRSGYGYTF; DNA: TGTGCCACCAGCAGAGATGGCCGCAGTGGCTATGGCTACACCTTC
D: .; size: .; J: TRBJ1-5; V: TRBV19; CDR3: CASSPGAGANQPQHF; DNA: TGTGCCAGTAGCCCTGGGGCAGGTGCCAATCAGCCCCAGCATTTT